This TCR beta chain emerged from a study of PD-L1 blockade in urothelial cancer. About the study: The patients had undergone anywhere from 0 to 3 prior chemotherapy regimens.

Some clones are missing from TCRdb's copy, which holds only in-frame ones; the method was immunoSEQ multiplex PCR. The profile shows tens of thousands of clones, almost 90% of them singletons. This sample's time point: pretreatment peripheral blood. This CDR3 comprises 18 residues. Germline V gene lookup returns CDR1 SGHDN and CDR2 FVKESK. Trimming pared 3 bases from V and 0 bases from J, leaving 18 bases between. The TCR originated in a man in his 60s with urothelial cancer. V is TRBV14 and J is TRBJ1-5, with a tentative D call TRBD1 (6 bases). The sample was PBMCs, taken around atezolizumab (anti-PD-L1) treatment. The CDR3 DNA sequence: TGTGCCAGCAGCCACCTAACAGGGTCCCCAAATAGCAATCAGCCCCAGCATTTT. This translates into CASSHLTGSPNSNQPQHF.